This T cell receptor (beta chain) was captured by sequencing in a study of blood T cells in healthy people across ages. The trim removed 5 bases at V and 5 bases at J, leaving 17 bases unmatched. There are 19 residues in the CDR3. Looked up from germline, CDR1 is SEHNR and CDR2 is FQNEAQ (reference sequence). A second PCR, run for roughly 7 to 12 cycles, used a sample-barcoded 5' primer plus a J-beta primer mix. TCRdb used MiXCR to reprocess the 5' RACE reads, holding one entry per CDR3 protein. The data hold 890,000 or so distinct CDR3 sequences, with approximately 65% observed a single time. The gene calls are TRBV7-9 and TRBJ2-1; 11 bases line up with TRBD2. This receptor was taken from a man younger than 45 in good health. Sequenced material: blood. Here the CDR3 reads CASSPPRVAGGTLDNEQFF. As DNA, the CDR3 is TGTGCCAGCAGCCCGCCCCGGGTAGCGGGGGGGACACTGGACAATGAGCAGTTCTTC. Looking up the rest from reference TRBV7-9 and TRBJ2-1 gives the full variable domain: DTGVSQNPRHKITKRGQNVTFRCDPISEHNRLYWYRQTLGQGPEFLTYFQNEAQLEKSRLLSDRFSAERPKGSFSTLEIQRTEQGDSAMYLCASSPPRVAGGTLDNEQFFGPGTRLTVL.